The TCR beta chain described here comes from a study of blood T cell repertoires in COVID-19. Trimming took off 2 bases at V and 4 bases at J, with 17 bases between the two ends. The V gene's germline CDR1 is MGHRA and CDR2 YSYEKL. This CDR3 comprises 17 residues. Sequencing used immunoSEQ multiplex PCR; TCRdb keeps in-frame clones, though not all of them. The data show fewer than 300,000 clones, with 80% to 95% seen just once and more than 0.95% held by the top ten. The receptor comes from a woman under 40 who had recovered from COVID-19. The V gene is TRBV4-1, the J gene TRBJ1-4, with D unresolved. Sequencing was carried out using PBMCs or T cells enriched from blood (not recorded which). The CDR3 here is CASSQPLRQIDNEKLFF. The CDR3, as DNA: TGCGCCAGCAGCCAACCCCTCAGGCAGATTGATAATGAAAAACTGTTTTTT.